These 25 T cell receptor beta chains share one sample of origin, sequenced in a study of blood T cell repertoires in COVID-19. Repertoires were generated with immunoSEQ multiplex PCR, while TCRdb's copy carries only in-frame clones and drops some. The table lists about 69,000 clones, 85% to 90% of them singletons. Material for sequencing was peripheral blood. The receptors here all came from a man older than 75 with acute or convalescent COVID-19.

The chain employs TRBV19 and TRBJ2-7; the match to TRBD1 covers 9 bases. Germline loops: CDR1 LNHDA, CDR2 SQIVND (reference sequence). The CDR3 is made up of 16 amino acids. Germline trimming cut 3 bases from V and 1 base from J; bases unmatched to any gene: 7. The CDR3 DNA is TGTGCCAGTAGTATCTTTTCCGGGACAGGGTCCTACGAGCAGTACTTC. Residues: CASSIFSGTGSYEQYF.

The rearrangement joins TRBV19 to TRBJ2-3; D possibly corresponds to TRBD1 (6 bases). The V and J ends lost 5 bases and 1 base respectively, with 25 bases between them. Germline CDR1 LNHDA, CDR2 SQIVND (reference sequence). The CDR3 has 19 residues. The CDR3 DNA sequence: TGTGCCAGTAGTCCCCCCAGACAGGTCCGGCCGGTTCGCACAGATACGCAGTATTTT. Its protein is CASSPPRQVRPVRTDTQYF.

CDR3 sequence: CASSPVGRETQYF. CDR3 in DNA: TGTGCCAGCTCACCGGTGGGGAGGGAGACCCAGTACTTC. The genes are TRBV18 and TRBJ2-5; TRBD2 might be the D (6 bases). The germline CDR1 and CDR2 sequences are KGHSH and LQKENI. With 3 bases removed from V and 5 bases from J, the gap between germline ends came to 10 bases. CDR3 length: 13 amino acids.

The chain carries TRBV19 and TRBJ2-2, with 7 bases matching TRBD1. The CDR3 totals 13 residues. J gave up 7 bases and V 7 bases, and 6 bases lay outside the gene matches. Germline V CDR1 and CDR2: LNHDA, SQIVND (reference sequence). The CDR3 bases are TGTGCCAGTAAAGGGACAGCAGTCGGGGAGCTGTTTTTT. It encodes CASKGTAVGELFF.

The V and J genes are TRBV20-1 and TRBJ1-2; D gene uncertain. CDR1 and CDR2 from the germline V gene are DFQATT and SNEGSKA (reference sequence). The CDR3 has 11 amino acids. The CDR3, as DNA: TGCAGCCCTAGGAGAGTCTATGGCTACACCTTC. Its translation is CSPRRVYGYTF.

This clone came up once. The chain is built from TRBV3-1 (or the pseudogene TRBV3-2) and TRBJ1-4; 7 bases fit TRBD1. The CDR3 covers 15 residues. In germline, CDR1 is LGHDT, CDR2 YNNKEL (reference sequence). V shed 8 bases, J shed 4 bases, and the junction held 10 bases outside the gene matches. The CDR3 DNA follows: TGTGCCAGCTGTGAAAGGGGGCGGTTTAATGAAAAACTGTTTTTT. This encodes CASCERGRFNEKLFF.

This clone has a single count. The chain has TRBV11-3 and TRBJ2-2; the match to TRBD1 covers 7 bases. This CDR3 has 16 residues. Germline CDR1 is SGHNT and CDR2 is YENEEA. The junction had 10 bases not matched to a gene; V was cut back by 7 bases and J by 2 bases. DNA for the CDR3: TGTGCCAGCAAGGCCGGTAGGGACAGCAACACCGGGGAGCTGTTTTTT. As protein: CASKAGRDSNTGELFF.

This clone was seen a few times. The rearrangement joins TRBV18 to TRBJ1-2; D may be TRBD1 (5 bases). Per the germline V gene, CDR1 is KGHSH and CDR2 is LQKENI. The CDR3 extends over 14 amino acids. The V end was cut by 3 bases, the J end by 4 bases, with 12 bases between. Written as DNA, the CDR3 is TGTGCCAGCTCACCCCAGGGCCTGTCCTATGGCTACACCTTC. The encoded protein is CASSPQGLSYGYTF. Looking up the rest from reference TRBV18 and TRBJ1-2 gives the full variable domain: NAGVMQNPRHLVRRRGQEARLRCSPMKGHSHVYWYRQLPEEGLKFMVYLQKENIIDESGMPKERFSAEFPKEGPSILRIQQVVRGDSAAYFCASSPQGLSYGYTFGSGTRLTVV.

J is TRBJ2-7 and V is TRBV29-1, with TRBD1 matching over 7 bases. Germline trimming cut 2 bases from V and 1 base from J; bases unmatched to any gene: 5. Germline loops: CDR1 SQVTM, CDR2 ANQGSEA. The CDR3 is made up of 14 amino acids. CDR3 in DNA: TGCAGCGTTGAAACGACAGGGCCTTCCTACGAGCAGTACTTC. It specifies CSVETTGPSYEQYF.

The chain links TRBV7-9 to TRBJ2-3; 8 bases fit TRBD2. CDR3 length equals 19 residues. The trim removed 3 bases at V and 4 bases at J, leaving 18 bases unmatched. CDR1 is SEHNR and CDR2 is FQNEAQ in the germline V gene (reference sequence). The CDR3 region has the DNA TGTGCCAGCAGCTTGGTCGGGGGGACTAGTAAGGAGGCGGCAGATACGCAGTATTTT. Protein: CASSLVGGTSKEAADTQYF.

J is TRBJ2-7 and V is TRBV10-1, with D perhaps matching TRBD1 (5 bases). From germline, CDR1 is WNHNN and CDR2 SYGVQD (reference sequence). V lost 3 bases to trimming and J lost 1 base, with 7 bases between them. The length of the CDR3 is 13 residues. The CDR3 nucleotides read TGCGCCAGCAGTGATTCAGGGTCCTACGAGCAGTACTTC. It specifies CASSDSGSYEQYF.

This clone was detected only once. The J gene is TRBJ2-3, the V gene TRBV19; 8 bases are shared with TRBD2. Germline trimming cut 4 bases from V and 8 bases from J; bases unmatched to any gene: 5. From germline, CDR1 is LNHDA and CDR2 SQIVND (reference sequence). The CDR3 contains 13 residues. CDR3 protein: CASSTSGSATQYF. CDR3 in DNA: TGTGCCAGTAGTACGAGCGGGAGTGCTACGCAGTATTTT.

As DNA, the CDR3 is TGTGCCAGCAGCTTAGAGACGATGGAGGTGGAGACCCAGTACTTC. Amino acids: CASSLETMEVETQYF. The chain carries TRBV7-8 and TRBJ2-5; TRBD2 might be the D (5 bases). The CDR3 is 15 residues long. V lost 1 base and J lost 5, with 14 bases in between. Germline V CDR1 and CDR2: SGHVS, FQNEAQ.

This clone was seen more than once but under ten times. This chain connects TRBV5-8 to TRBJ2-1; 7 bases align to TRBD1. Germline V gene sequence: CDR1 SGHTS, CDR2 YDEGEE. CDR3 length equals 16 residues. The V and J ends lost 4 bases and 7 bases, in that order; junction bases with no gene match: 14. The CDR3 DNA reads TGTGCCAGCAGCCCGCACACCGGGACAGCACCGAATGAGCAGTTCTTC. This encodes CASSPHTGTAPNEQFF.

The rearrangement uses TRBV5-1 and TRBJ1-6; no reliable D call. Germline values: CDR1 SGHRS, CDR2 YFSETQ. The length of the CDR3 is 12 residues. Between the trimmed V and J ends, which lost 0 bases and 10 bases, there was a span of 5 bases. CDR3 nucleotide sequence: TGCGCCAGCAGCTTGGACCAGTCACCCCTCCACTTT. This gives the protein CASSLDQSPLHF.

The chain recombines TRBV5-1 with TRBJ1-5; D might be TRBD1 (5 bases). The germline V gene encodes CDR1 SGHRS and CDR2 YFSETQ. The CDR3 consists of 13 residues. The V end was cut by 7 bases, the J end by 6 bases, with 14 bases between. The CDR3 nucleotides are TGCGCCAGCTCAGGAGGGGTGGGTCAGCCCCAGCATTTT. It translates to CASSGGVGQPQHF.

The chain combines TRBV7-6 with TRBJ1-4, with D perhaps matching TRBD1 (5 bases). The length of the CDR3 is 14 residues. Per germline, CDR1 SGHVS and CDR2 FNYEAQ. Trimming left V 1 base short and J 10 bases short, with 13 bases between. Here the CDR3 reads CASSLGSGDRKLFF. CDR3 DNA sequence: TGTGCCAGCAGCTTAGGGTCGGGGGACCGAAAACTGTTTTTT.

This chain joins TRBV3-1 (or the pseudogene TRBV3-2) and TRBJ1-5, with D tentatively TRBD1 (5 bases). V was pared by 5 bases and J by 0 bases, with 11 bases between. Germline assignment: CDR1 LGHDT and CDR2 YNNKEL (reference sequence). The CDR3 extends over 15 amino acids. The CDR3 is CASSARQNSNQPQHF. The CDR3 nucleotides read TGTGCCAGCAGCGCACGACAGAATAGCAATCAGCCCCAGCATTTT.

In nucleotides, the CDR3 is TGTGCCACCAGTGACTCCCCCCGGGACTCGCCCTACAATGAGCAGTTCTTC. Translation: CATSDSPRDSPYNEQFF. The chain joins TRBV24-1 to TRBJ2-1, with a tentative D call TRBD2 (6 bases). Germline CDR1 is KGHDR and CDR2 is SFDVKD. V was shortened by 4 bases and J by 2 bases, with 17 bases between the two germline ends. The CDR3 is made up of 17 amino acids.

This clone was recorded once. The chain is built from TRBV9 and TRBJ2-5, with 11 bases identical to TRBD1. The CDR3 runs to 15 residues. Germline trimming cut 3 bases from V and 1 base from J; bases unmatched to any gene: 2. Germline lookup yields CDR1 SGDLS and CDR2 YYNGEE. CDR3 amino acids: CASSADRGLQETQYF. The CDR3 bases are TGTGCCAGCAGCGCGGACAGGGGGCTCCAAGAGACCCAGTACTTC.

The rearrangement links TRBV27 to TRBJ2-2; 13 bases are shared with TRBD2. The CDR3 has 20 residues. Germline CDR1 and CDR2: MNHEY and SMNVEV (reference sequence). V was pared by 6 bases and J by 3 bases, with 16 bases of the junction left unmatched. Here the CDR3 reads CASRNPGLAGLGGDTGELFF. The DNA of the CDR3 is TGTGCCAGCAGGAACCCGGGACTAGCGGGGTTGGGGGGGGACACCGGGGAGCTGTTTTTT.

The rearrangement links TRBV7-2 to TRBJ2-3, with 7 bases lining up with TRBD2. The junction had 8 bases not matched to a gene; V was cut back by 4 bases and J by 4 bases. Germline CDR1 reads SGHTA; CDR2 reads FQGNSA. This CDR3 comprises 15 residues. The CDR3 loop reads CASSSFYGRADTQYF. CDR3 DNA sequence: TGTGCCAGCAGCTCGTTTTATGGGAGGGCAGATACGCAGTATTTT.

This sequence joins TRBV19 and TRBJ2-1; TRBD1 matches 12 bases. The CDR3 length is 15 residues. Germline CDR1 and CDR2: LNHDA and SQIVND (reference sequence). J gave up 9 bases and V 3 bases, and 6 bases lay outside the gene matches. This CDR3 is CASSIPGQGASEQFF. The CDR3 DNA sequence: TGTGCCAGTAGTATTCCGGGACAGGGGGCTAGTGAGCAGTTCTTC.

This sequence joins TRBV10-3 and TRBJ1-3, with D perhaps matching TRBD1 (6 bases). V lost 6 bases, J lost 0 bases, and 6 bases lay in between. The CDR3 contains 13 residues. Germline V CDR1 and CDR2: ENHRY, SYGVKD. The CDR3 region is CAIRDSSGNTIYF. CDR3 DNA: TGTGCCATCAGGGACAGCTCTGGAAACACCATATATTTT.

The rearrangement uses TRBV12-3 or TRBV12-4 and TRBJ1-1; D unclear. The length of the CDR3 is 12 residues. V was shortened by 3 bases and J by 1 base, with 3 bases between the two germline ends. The CDR3 is CASSFRNTEAFF. CDR3 in DNA: TGTGCCAGCAGTTTCAGGAACACTGAAGCTTTCTTT.